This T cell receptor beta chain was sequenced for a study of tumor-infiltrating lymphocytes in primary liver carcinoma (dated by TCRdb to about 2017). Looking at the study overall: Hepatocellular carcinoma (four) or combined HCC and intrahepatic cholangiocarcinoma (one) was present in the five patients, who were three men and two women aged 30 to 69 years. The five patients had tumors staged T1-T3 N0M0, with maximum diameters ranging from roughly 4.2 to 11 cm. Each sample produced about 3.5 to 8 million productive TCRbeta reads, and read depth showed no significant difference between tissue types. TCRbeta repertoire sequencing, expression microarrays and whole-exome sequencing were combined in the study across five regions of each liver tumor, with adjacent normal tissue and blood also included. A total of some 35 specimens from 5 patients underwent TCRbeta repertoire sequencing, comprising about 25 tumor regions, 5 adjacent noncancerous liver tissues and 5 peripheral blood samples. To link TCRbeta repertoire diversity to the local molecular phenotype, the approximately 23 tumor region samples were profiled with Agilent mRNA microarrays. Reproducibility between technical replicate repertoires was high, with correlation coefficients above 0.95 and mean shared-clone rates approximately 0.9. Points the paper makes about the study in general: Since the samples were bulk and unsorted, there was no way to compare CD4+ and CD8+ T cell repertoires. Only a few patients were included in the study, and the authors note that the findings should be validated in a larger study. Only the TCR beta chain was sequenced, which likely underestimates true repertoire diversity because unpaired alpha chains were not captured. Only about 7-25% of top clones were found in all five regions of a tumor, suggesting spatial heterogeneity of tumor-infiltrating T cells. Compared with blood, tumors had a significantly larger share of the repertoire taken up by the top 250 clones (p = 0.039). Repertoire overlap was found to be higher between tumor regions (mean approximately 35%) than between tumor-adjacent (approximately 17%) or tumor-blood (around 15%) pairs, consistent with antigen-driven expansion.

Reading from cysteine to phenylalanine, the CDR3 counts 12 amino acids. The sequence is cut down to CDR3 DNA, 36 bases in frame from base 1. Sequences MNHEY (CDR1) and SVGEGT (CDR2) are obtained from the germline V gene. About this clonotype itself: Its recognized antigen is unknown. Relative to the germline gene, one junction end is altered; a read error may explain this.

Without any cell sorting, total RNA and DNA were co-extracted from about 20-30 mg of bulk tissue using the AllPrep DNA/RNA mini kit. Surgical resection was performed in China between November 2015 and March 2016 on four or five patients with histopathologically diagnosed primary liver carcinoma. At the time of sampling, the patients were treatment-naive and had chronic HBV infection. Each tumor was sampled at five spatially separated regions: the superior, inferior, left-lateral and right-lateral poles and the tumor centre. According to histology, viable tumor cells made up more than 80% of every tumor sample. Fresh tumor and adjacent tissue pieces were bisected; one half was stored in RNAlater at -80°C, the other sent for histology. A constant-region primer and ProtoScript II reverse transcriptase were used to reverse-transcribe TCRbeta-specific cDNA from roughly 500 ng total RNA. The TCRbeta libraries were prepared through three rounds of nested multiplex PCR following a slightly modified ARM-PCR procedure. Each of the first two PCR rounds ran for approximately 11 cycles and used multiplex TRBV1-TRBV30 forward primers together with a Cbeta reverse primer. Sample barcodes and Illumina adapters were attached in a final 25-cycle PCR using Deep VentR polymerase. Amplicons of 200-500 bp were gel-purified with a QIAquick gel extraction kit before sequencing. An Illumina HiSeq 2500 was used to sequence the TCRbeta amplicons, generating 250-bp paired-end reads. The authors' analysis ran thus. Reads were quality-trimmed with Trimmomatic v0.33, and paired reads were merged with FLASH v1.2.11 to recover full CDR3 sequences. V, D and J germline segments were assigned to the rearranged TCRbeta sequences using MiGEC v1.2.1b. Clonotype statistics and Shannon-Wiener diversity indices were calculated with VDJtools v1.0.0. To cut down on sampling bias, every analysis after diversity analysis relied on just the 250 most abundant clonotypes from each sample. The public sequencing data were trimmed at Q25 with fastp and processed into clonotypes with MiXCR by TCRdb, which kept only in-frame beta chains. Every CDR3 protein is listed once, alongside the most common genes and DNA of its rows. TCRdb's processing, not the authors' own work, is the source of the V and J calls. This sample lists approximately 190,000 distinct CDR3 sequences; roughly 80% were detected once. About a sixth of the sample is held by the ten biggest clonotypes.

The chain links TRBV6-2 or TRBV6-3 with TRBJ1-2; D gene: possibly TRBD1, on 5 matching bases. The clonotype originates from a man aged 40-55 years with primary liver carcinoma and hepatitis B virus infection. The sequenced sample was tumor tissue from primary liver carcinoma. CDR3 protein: CASSPTAYVYTF. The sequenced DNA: TGTGCCAGCAGCCCGACAGCCTATGTCTACACCTTC.